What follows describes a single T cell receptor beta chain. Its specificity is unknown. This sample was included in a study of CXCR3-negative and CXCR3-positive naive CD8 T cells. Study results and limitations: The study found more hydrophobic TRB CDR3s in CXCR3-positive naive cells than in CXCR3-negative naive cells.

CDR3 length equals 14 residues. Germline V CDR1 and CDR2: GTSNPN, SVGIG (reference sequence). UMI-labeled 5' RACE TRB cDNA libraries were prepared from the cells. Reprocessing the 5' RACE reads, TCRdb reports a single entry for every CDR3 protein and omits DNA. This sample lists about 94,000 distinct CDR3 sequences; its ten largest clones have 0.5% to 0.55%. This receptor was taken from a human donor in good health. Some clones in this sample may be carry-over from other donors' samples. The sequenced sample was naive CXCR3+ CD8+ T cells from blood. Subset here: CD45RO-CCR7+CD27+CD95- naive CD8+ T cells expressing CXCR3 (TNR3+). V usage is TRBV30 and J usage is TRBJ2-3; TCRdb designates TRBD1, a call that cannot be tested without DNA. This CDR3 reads CAWSQGAPTDTQYF.